This TCR beta chain comes out of a study of blood T cells in healthy people across ages. Study context: Template-switching capture recovered about one barcoded beta molecule per two T cells. Study-wide points: Fewer expanded clones and more diversity marked long-lived versus aged donors.

Details on this clonotype: As yet, its antigen is unknown.

Peripheral blood, roughly 9.1 milliliters per donor, was collected. Total RNA extracted from each sample amounted to at least 6 micrograms. CDR1 is SGHRS and CDR2 is YFSETQ in the germline V gene. Trimming took 4 bases from V and 0 from J; bases not matched to a gene: 6. The CDR3 spans 16 residues. A second PCR of 7 to 11 cycles used a sample-barcoded 5' primer and a J-beta primer mix. MiXCR, applied by TCRdb to the 5' RACE reads, yields one record per CDR3 protein. The sample comprises about a million distinct CDR3 sequences, more than 30% of which are singletons, and under 15% rests with the top ten.

The clonotype originates from a young man in good health. Sequencing was performed on blood. The chain is built from TRBV5-1 and TRBJ2-1, with TRBD2 identical over 8 bases. The CDR3, as DNA: TGCGCCAGCAGCATACTAGCGGACTCCTCCTACAATGAGCAGTTCTTC. Residues: CASSILADSSYNEQFF.